The rows below give T cell receptor beta chains drawn from one sample of a study of T cell responses to AZD1222 COVID-19 vaccine. Using immunoSEQ multiplex PCR, the repertoire was profiled, and TCRdb retains in-frame clones only, with some absent. The sample yields about 170,000 clones, around 90% seen once. Source: peripheral blood, taken 28 days after the second AZD1222 dose. Receptor source: an adult who received the AZD1222 COVID-19 vaccine. Both conserved end residues are trimmed from each CDR3. The size of a clone is reported for some rows only, either as once, few or many, or as a class for expanded clones.

>TRBJ1-6|NA|TRBV6-6
ASSPGQGAVFSPLH
>TRBJ1-4|NA|TRBV4-2
ASSQGTGNEKLF
>TRBJ1-1|few|TRBV9
ASSTAPVWGNTEAF
>TRBJ1-2|NA|TRBV12-3/TRBV12-4
ASSLLVSYGYT
>TRBJ1-1|once|TRBV10-1
ASSADHHLNTEAF
>TRBJ2-4|once|TRBV2
ASSVWTDKNIQY
>TRBJ1-5|NA|TRBV10-3
AISEVAGVGQPQH
>TRBJ1-1|NA|TRBV6-6
ATDRDEAF
>TRBJ2-2|NA|TRBV5-1
ASIGTGGSTGELF
>TRBJ1-1|NA|TRBV4-1
ASSQATGPEAF
>TRBJ2-5|NA|TRBV7-2
ASSFRGPIQETQY
>TRBJ2-1|NA|TRBV7-9
ASSLTSGGADEQF
>TRBJ1-6|NA|TRBV19
ASSPRRDSPLH
>TRBJ2-1|once|TRBV2
ASNQGDYNEQF
>TRBJ1-1|NA|TRBV3-1/TRBV3-2
ASSDPPGQAAAR
>TRBJ1-5|NA|TRBV4-1
ASSQSRNQPQH
>TRBJ1-1|NA|TRBV12-5
ASATNWAKKLNTEAF
>TRBJ2-5|NA|TRBV15
ATSRDQRQETQY
>TRBJ1-1|NA|TRBV5-1
ASSPGQRNTEAF
>TRBJ1-1|NA|TRBV27
ASSSRLAEAF
>TRBJ2-7|few|TRBV6-2/TRBV6-3
ASSYGVGVPGEQY
>TRBJ2-1|NA|TRBV7-2
ASSAGPYSYNEQF
>TRBJ1-1|NA|TRBV7-8
ASSFAGTGGIEAF
>TRBJ2-3|once|TRBV18
ASSPEMADTQY
>TRBJ2-7|NA|TRBV5-1
ASSYDRANYEQY
>TRBJ2-5|NA|TRBV6-5
ASSPSLETQY
>TRBJ2-1|NA|TRBV6-5
ASSTQGVGSNEQF
>TRBJ1-2|NA|TRBV30
AWTGANYGYT
>TRBJ1-1|NA|TRBV3-1/TRBV3-2
ASSPSGGHRGSGMNTEAF
>TRBJ1-2|NA|TRBV11-2
ASSLKGIVFGYT
>TRBJ2-7|once|TRBV4-2
ASSLFIEAGSYEQY
>TRBJ1-6|NA|TRBV27
ASRVGLSPLH
>TRBJ1-2|NA|TRBV5-4
ASSPDNNYGYT
>TRBJ2-1|once|TRBV9
ASSVGTGKYNEQF
>TRBJ1-4|NA|TRBV6-6
ASRGNEKLF
>TRBJ2-2|NA|TRBV27
ASSLSKNTGELF
>TRBJ2-6|NA|TRBV3-1/TRBV3-2
ASSQDAGLTGANVLT
>TRBJ2-7|NA|TRBV7-2
ASSDGQGVSEQY
>TRBJ1-5|NA|TRBV18
ASSPPKGATVGDQPQH
>TRBJ1-2|NA|TRBV10-2
ASSEIVWKTYGYT
>TRBJ1-3|NA|TRBV28
ASHPSGQGLGNTIY
>TRBJ1-6|few|TRBV2
ASSESEGAYSPLH
>TRBJ2-7|once|TRBV5-1
ASSLEPGQNTYEQY
>TRBJ1-2|NA|TRBV18
ASSPAGGEGYT
>TRBJ1-1|NA|TRBV6-4
ASRDTTTGANTEAF
>TRBJ1-1|NA|TRBV7-9
ASSLAGRLGEAF
>TRBJ1-1|NA|TRBV5-5
ASSFPARGGNTEAF
>TRBJ1-1|NA|TRBV23-1
ASTFRSDEAF
>TRBJ2-5|NA|TRBV3-1/TRBV3-2
ASSQEGGGEETQY
>TRBJ1-6|NA|TRBV27
ASSLEVTGSSYNSPLH